The rows below give T cell receptor beta chains drawn from one sample of a study of blood T cells in healthy people across ages. TCRdb re-called the 5' RACE reads with MiXCR, one entry per CDR3 protein. The table shows about 1,400,000 distinct CDR3 sequences, with roughly 60% occurring only once. Specimen: blood. The receptors here all came from a man younger than 30 in good health. CDR3s include the opening cysteine and the closing phenylalanine or tryptophan. The D gene is left open where the match is weak. Clone size is shown for a subset of rows, as once, few, many or a class of expanded clone.

TRBJ1-5 | TRBD1 | TRBV20-1 | NA | CSASGTGRGNQPQHF | TGCAGTGCTAGCGGGACAGGGCGAGGTAATCAGCCCCAGCATTTT
TRBJ2-3 | NA | TRBV7-2 | NA | CASKLRASTDTQYF | TGTGCCAGCAAGTTACGGGCTAGCACAGATACGCAGTATTTT
TRBJ2-1 | TRBD2 | TRBV4-1 | NA | CASSRERGINYNEQFF | TGCGCCAGCAGCCGCGAGCGGGGGATTAACTACAATGAGCAGTTCTTC
TRBJ1-1 | NA | TRBV11-2 | once | CASSLGAGRGRTEAFF | TGTGCCAGCAGCTTAGGAGCAGGAAGGGGCAGGACTGAAGCTTTCTTT
TRBJ2-1 | TRBD2 | TRBV13 | few | CASSGSGLAAYNEQFF | TGTGCCAGCAGCGGATCGGGACTAGCGGCCTACAATGAGCAGTTCTTC
TRBJ1-1 | NA | TRBV29-1 | NA | CSVVAEGTEAFF | TGCAGCGTTGTAGCGGAGGGTACTGAAGCTTTCTTT
TRBJ2-5 | NA | TRBV6-5 | few | CASRLSEQETQYF | TGTGCCAGCAGGTTGTCAGAACAAGAGACCCAGTACTTC
TRBJ2-5 | NA | TRBV5-1 | NA | CASSGEAGETQYF | TGCGCCAGCAGCGGGGAGGCAGGGGAGACCCAGTACTTC
TRBJ2-1 | NA | TRBV29-1 | NA | CSVVGFRGEEFF | TGCAGCGTTGTAGGGTTTAGGGGGGAGGAGTTCTTC
TRBJ2-5 | NA | TRBV30 | few | CAWSARETQYF | TGTGCCTGGAGTGCGAGAGAGACCCAGTACTTC
TRBJ2-3 | NA | TRBV5-5 | NA | CASSTDPGGDTQYF | TGTGCCAGCAGTACGGACCCGGGCGGAGATACGCAGTATTTT
TRBJ2-7 | TRBD2 | TRBV4-3 | NA | CASSQEIGLAGRQYEQYF | TGCGCCAGCAGCCAAGAGATTGGCCTAGCGGGAAGACAATACGAGCAGTACTTC
TRBJ2-6 | TRBD2 | TRBV6-5 | NA | CASGRGGSGANVLTF | TGTGCCAGTGGACGGGGGGGCTCTGGGGCCAACGTCCTGACTTTC
TRBJ1-4 | NA | TRBV4-1 | NA | CASSQVPGTATNEKLFF | TGCGCCAGCAGCCAAGTTCCCGGGACGGCAACTAATGAAAAACTGTTTTTT
TRBJ2-7 | NA | TRBV5-1 | NA | CASSTPSTEQYF | TGCGCCAGCAGCACCCCCTCCACCGAGCAGTACTTC
TRBJ1-2 | TRBD1 | TRBV4-3 | NA | CASRQEHTRQGLYGYTF | TGCGCCAGCAGACAAGAACACACGAGACAGGGTCTCTATGGCTACACCTTC
TRBJ2-3 | TRBD2 | TRBV6-5 | NA | CASSRLAIDTQYF | TGTGCCAGCAGCCGACTAGCGATAGATACGCAGTATTTT
TRBJ2-1 | NA | TRBV2 | NA | CASSGVELAVYNEQFF | TGTGCCAGCAGTGGAGTGGAGTTAGCGGTATACAATGAGCAGTTCTTC
TRBJ2-2 | NA | TRBV3-1 | NA | CASRLDRLGELFF | TGTGCCAGCAGACTCGACAGACTAGGGGAGCTGTTTTTT
TRBJ2-1 | TRBD2 | TRBV7-9 | NA | CASRPTLAGGSNEQFF | TGTGCCAGCAGGCCGACACTAGCGGGAGGAAGCAATGAGCAGTTCTTC
TRBJ2-7 | NA | TRBV3-1 | NA | CASSQWPPDPSHEQYF | TGTGCCAGCAGCCAATGGCCTCCGGACCCCAGCCACGAGCAGTACTTC
TRBJ1-1 | NA | TRBV4-3 | NA | CASSWAPGASPEAFF | TGCGCCAGCAGCTGGGCTCCAGGGGCCAGCCCTGAAGCTTTCTTT
TRBJ2-3 | NA | TRBV5-4 | NA | CASSVTSEWDTQYF | TGTGCCAGCAGCGTGACTAGTGAGTGGGATACGCAGTATTTT
TRBJ1-2 | NA | TRBV10-3 | NA | CAISASGRLYGYTF | TGTGCCATCAGTGCCTCGGGTCGGCTCTATGGCTACACCTTC
TRBJ2-1 | NA | TRBV10-3 | few | CAIRRRDQPHNEQFF | TGTGCCATCAGGAGACGGGATCAACCACACAATGAGCAGTTCTTC
TRBJ2-1 | TRBD1 | TRBV7-9 | few | CASKGARNEQFF | TGTGCCAGCAAGGGGGCGAGGAATGAGCAGTTCTTC
TRBJ2-5 | NA | TRBV4-1 | NA | CASSQVEWGETQYF | TGCGCCAGCAGCCAAGTAGAATGGGGAGAGACCCAGTACTTC
TRBJ1-1 | TRBD1 | TRBV5-1 | NA | CASSKWTGGNTEAFF | TGCGCCAGCAGCAAGTGGACAGGTGGGAACACTGAAGCTTTCTTT
TRBJ2-7 | NA | TRBV4-1 | NA | CASSQDPTVYEQYF | TGCGCCAGCAGCCAAGACCCAACCGTTTACGAGCAGTACTTC
TRBJ2-1 | NA | TRBV5-1 | NA | CASSLTGPYNEQFF | TGCGCCAGCAGCTTGACAGGCCCCTACAATGAGCAGTTCTTC
TRBJ2-7 | NA | TRBV29-1 | NA | CSTRDPSYEQYF | TGCAGCACCCGGGATCCTTCCTACGAGCAGTACTTC
TRBJ2-7 | NA | TRBV6-2/TRBV6-3 | NA | CASSIIQDYKAYEQYF | TGTGCCAGCAGTATAATCCAGGACTACAAAGCCTACGAGCAGTACTTC
TRBJ1-5 | NA | TRBV20-1 | NA | CSVGAGLSQPQHF | TGCAGTGTAGGGGCTGGGTTAAGTCAGCCCCAGCATTTT
TRBJ1-4 | NA | TRBV4-2 | NA | CASSQPTSGEKLFF | TGTGCCAGCAGCCAACCTACCTCAGGGGAAAAACTGTTTTTT
TRBJ2-7 | NA | TRBV29-1 | few | CSVRGEMSRYEQYF | TGCAGCGTTAGAGGGGAAATGAGCAGGTACGAGCAGTACTTC
TRBJ1-5 | TRBD1 | TRBV29-1 | few | CRPGQTNQPQHF | TGCAGACCGGGACAGACCAATCAGCCCCAGCATTTT
TRBJ2-3 | NA | TRBV3-1 | once | CASSQASGFRTDTQYF | TGTGCCAGCAGCCAGGCGAGCGGCTTTCGTACAGATACGCAGTATTTT
TRBJ2-1 | NA | TRBV15 | NA | CATSSPQWGGADTEQFF | TGTGCCACCAGCAGTCCCCAATGGGGGGGCGCAGATACTGAGCAGTTCTTC
TRBJ2-5 | TRBD1 | TRBV12-3/TRBV12-4 | NA | CASSEGRGKGYQETQYF | TGTGCCAGCAGTGAAGGCAGGGGGAAGGGGTACCAAGAGACCCAGTACTTC
TRBJ2-1 | TRBD1 | TRBV15 | NA | CATSGGQGVYNEQFF | TGTGCCACCAGCGGGGGACAGGGGGTATACAATGAGCAGTTCTTC
TRBJ1-1 | NA | TRBV6-6 | NA | CASSYSKGNTEAFF | TGTGCCAGCAGTTACTCAAAGGGGAACACCGAAGCTTTCTTT
TRBJ2-2 | TRBD2 | TRBV20-1 | NA | CSARLAGAFGELFF | TGCAGTGCAAGACTAGCGGGAGCGTTCGGGGAGCTGTTTTTT
TRBJ2-1 | NA | TRBV7-6 | NA | CASSFSGNYNEQFF | TGTGCCAGCAGCTTTTCGGGGAACTACAATGAGCAGTTCTTC
TRBJ1-2 | NA | TRBV24-1 | NA | CATSDLEQRQIINILWGYTF | TGTGCCACCAGTGATTTGGAGCAGAGGCAGATCATAAATATCCTATGGGGCTACACCTTC
TRBJ2-5 | NA | TRBV6-5 | NA | CASSSTSMFETQYF | TGTGCCAGCAGTTCGACTAGTATGTTCGAGACCCAGTACTTC
TRBJ1-1 | NA | TRBV20-1 | NA | CSARDPLHTEAFF | TGCAGTGCTAGAGACCCGCTCCACACTGAAGCTTTCTTT
TRBJ2-7 | NA | TRBV20-1 | NA | CSARSAGEAYEQYF | TGCAGTGCTAGGTCGGCGGGCGAAGCCTACGAGCAGTACTTC
TRBJ2-7 | TRBD1 | TRBV29-1 | few | CSVVPTGTEDYEQYF | TGCAGCGTTGTGCCCACCGGGACAGAGGACTACGAGCAGTACTTC
TRBJ2-1 | TRBD2 | TRBV20-1 | NA | CSAPGTSASYNEQFF | TGCAGTGCTCCCGGGACTAGTGCGTCTTACAATGAGCAGTTCTTC
TRBJ2-6 | NA | TRBV20-1 | NA | CSAEDVRANVLTF | TGCAGTGCTGAGGACGTCAGGGCCAACGTCCTGACTTTC
TRBJ2-2 | NA | TRBV13 | NA | CASGQTLPSGELFF | TGTGCCAGCGGACAGACCCTTCCTAGCGGGGAGCTGTTTTTT
TRBJ2-1 | NA | TRBV11-2 | NA | CASSSEIYNEQFF | TGTGCCAGCAGCTCCGAGATATACAATGAGCAGTTCTTC
TRBJ2-4 | NA | TRBV29-1 | NA | CSVGGALGGNIQYF | TGCAGCGTTGGAGGCGCGTTAGGGGGAAACATTCAGTACTTC
TRBJ1-2 | NA | TRBV5-1 | NA | CASSTSSGNSSYGYTF | TGCGCCAGCAGCACCTCGTCCGGGAACTCTTCCTATGGCTACACCTTC
TRBJ2-7 | TRBD1 | TRBV20-1 | NA | CSGATTTGGVGYEQYF | TGCAGTGGCGCAACTACCACAGGGGGCGTTGGGTACGAGCAGTACTTC
TRBJ1-1 | NA | TRBV7-9 | NA | CASSVRPGGAFF | TGTGCCAGCAGTGTCAGGCCTGGCGGAGCTTTCTTT
TRBJ2-5 | NA | TRBV20-1 | NA | CSARDPREAGETQYF | TGCAGTGCTAGAGATCCGAGGGAGGCGGGGGAGACCCAGTACTTC
TRBJ2-6 | TRBD1 | TRBV7-9 | NA | CASRRTGTPLSGANVLTF | TGTGCCAGTAGAAGGACAGGGACCCCCCTCTCTGGGGCCAACGTCCTGACTTTC
TRBJ2-3 | NA | TRBV10-1 | NA | CASMPSWGMGDTQYF | TGCGCCAGCATGCCCTCCTGGGGGATGGGTGATACGCAGTATTTT